This T cell receptor beta chain was sequenced for a study of blood T cell repertoires in COVID-19. Study-wide context: There were acute and convalescent COVID-19 samples, and they came from the United States, Italy and Spain. T cells, B-cell-depleted T cells, or PBMCs provided the cDNA or gDNA that served as material.

As originally analysed: The assay estimated nucleated cells by amplifying reference gene primers. The assay was immunoSEQ multiplex PCR, and TCRdb's table has in-frame clones only and misses some. The V and J calls and clone size are taken from that table; D and trimming were inferred from the DNA. The sample yields roughly 91,000 clones, approximately 79% seen once. There are 13 residues in the CDR3. Germline V gives CDR1 LGHDT, CDR2 YNNKEL (reference sequence). The V end lost 1 base, the J end lost 8 bases, and 6 bases lay between the germline ends. A word on this clone: In the same sample, other DNA sequences code for this CDR3.

The sequence was collected from a man aged 65-85 years with acute or convalescent COVID-19. The sequencing input was peripheral blood. V gene TRBV3-1 (or the pseudogene TRBV3-2) combines with J gene TRBJ1-6; TRBD1 is a possible D gene (5 bases). CDR3 sequence: CASSQGGDSPLHF. DNA of the CDR3: TGTGCCAGCAGCCAAGGGGGGGATTCACCCCTCCACTTT.